These 19 T cell receptor beta chains originate from one sample sequenced in a study of T cell responses to AZD1222 COVID-19 vaccine. Using immunoSEQ multiplex PCR, the repertoire was profiled, and TCRdb retains in-frame clones only, with some absent. The repertoire holds about 140,000 clones, with about 92% as singletons. This material consisted of peripheral blood, taken 28 days after the second AZD1222 dose. The origin of the receptors is an adult who received the AZD1222 COVID-19 vaccine.

The chain is built from TRBV28 and TRBJ2-1; the match to TRBD2 covers 9 bases. Trimming cost V 11 bases and J 9 bases; bases outside gene matches: 17. The V gene's germline CDR1 is MDHEN and CDR2 SYDVKM. The CDR3 totals 15 residues. In DNA form, the CDR3 reads TGTGCCGCTGGTAGGGGCGCAGCGGGGGGATCTGAGCAGTTCTTC. Encoded protein: CAAGRGAAGGSEQFF.

This clone has a single count. The chain recombines TRBV10-2 with TRBJ1-2, with 7 nucleotides matching TRBD1. CDR1 and CDR2 from the germline V gene are WSHSY and SAAADI. V was clipped by 3 bases and J by 8 bases; unmatched bases: 3. This CDR3 spans 12 amino acids. CDR3 region: CASSEGGAGYTF. The CDR3 region has the DNA TGCGCCAGCAGTGAAGGGGGCGCGGGCTACACCTTC.

The V call is TRBV30, the J call TRBJ1-1; D call uncertain. Germline V gene lookup returns CDR1 GTSNPN and CDR2 SVGIG (reference sequence). V was clipped by 0 bases and J by 8 bases, with 16 bases between them. This CDR3 is 14 amino acids long. Written as DNA, the CDR3 is TGTGCCTGGAGTGTACTCAGAGGGTTAATCGAAGCTTTCTTT. This gives the protein CAWSVLRGLIEAFF.

The chain links TRBV24-1 to TRBJ2-1; D gene ambiguous. Between the trimmed V and J ends, which lost 5 bases and 7 bases, there was a span of 11 bases. CDR3 length: 13 residues. Germline V CDR1 and CDR2: KGHDR, SFDVKD. The chain's CDR3 is CATSAPGRNEQFF. DNA of the CDR3: TGTGCCACCAGTGCCCCTGGAAGGAATGAGCAGTTCTTC.

The chain combines TRBV6-2 or TRBV6-3 with TRBJ1-1; D is uncertain. Per germline, CDR1 MNHEY and CDR2 SVGEGT. V lost 5 bases and J 1 base, leaving 14 bases between the germline ends. This CDR3 is 15 amino acids long. The CDR3 DNA follows: TGTGCCAGCAGTCCCGTCCCCGGAGGGAACACTGAAGCTTTCTTT. Protein: CASSPVPGGNTEAFF.

The rearrangement joins TRBV19 to TRBJ2-3; 8 nucleotides align to TRBD2. Germline V CDR1 and CDR2: LNHDA, SQIVND (reference sequence). The CDR3 runs to 14 residues. J gave up 5 bases and V 5 bases, and 6 bases lay outside the gene matches. The CDR3, as DNA: TGTGCCAGTAGTCAAGGACTAGCAGGAGATACGCAGTATTTT. Translation: CASSQGLAGDTQYF.

The chain uses TRBV24-1 and TRBJ2-1; possible D gene TRBD1, 6 bases. Trimming removed 3 bases from V and 7 bases from J, with 15 bases in between. The CDR3 covers 15 residues. The germline gives CDR1 KGHDR, CDR2 SFDVKD. The chain's CDR3 is CATSDLPGQLNEQFF. DNA for the CDR3: TGTGCCACCAGTGATCTACCCGGACAGTTAAATGAGCAGTTCTTC.

This clone was observed a single time. The genes are TRBV5-6 and TRBJ2-1; D not resolved. V was pared by 1 base and J by 2 bases, with 10 bases between. Per the germline V gene, CDR1 is SGHDT and CDR2 is YYEEEE. The CDR3 extends over 15 amino acids. The DNA of the CDR3 is TGTGCCAGCAGCTTGTACCGGGTCGCCTACAATGAGCAGTTCTTC. It specifies CASSLYRVAYNEQFF.

V gene TRBV9 combines with J gene TRBJ1-1; TRBD1 might be the D (5 bases). The CDR3 is 15 amino acids. Deletions cut 2 bases from V and 0 bases from J, with 11 bases between. Germline V CDR1 and CDR2: SGDLS, YYNGEE. CDR3: CASSVNEGMNTEAFF. CDR3 in DNA: TGTGCCAGCAGCGTCAATGAGGGGATGAACACTGAAGCTTTCTTT. Combining the CDR3 with reference TRBV9 and TRBJ1-1 gives the whole variable domain DSGVTQTPKHLITATGQRVTLRCSPRSGDLSVYWYQQSLDQGLQFLIQYYNGEERAKGNILERFSAQQFPDLHSELNLSSLELGDSALYFCASSVNEGMNTEAFFGQGTRLTVV.

This chain links TRBV18 with TRBJ2-1; possible D gene TRBD2, 5 bases. The CDR3 contains 14 residues. CDR1 is KGHSH and CDR2 is LQKENI in the germline V gene. The ends were cut back, 0 bases at V and 7 bases at J, with 10 bases in the middle. This chain's CDR3 is CASSPPVSGNEQFF. CDR3 in DNA: TGTGCCAGCTCACCACCGGTGTCGGGGAATGAGCAGTTCTTC.

The V gene is TRBV3-1 (or the pseudogene TRBV3-2), the J gene TRBJ2-1; tentatively, D is TRBD2 (7 bases). Germline lookup yields CDR1 LGHDT and CDR2 YNNKEL (reference sequence). The V end lost 4 bases, the J end lost 6 bases, and 10 bases lay between the germline ends. The CDR3 has 13 amino acids. The CDR3 DNA reads TGTGCCAGCAGCCTAAGGGGGGGCAATGAGCAGTTCTTC. This gives the protein CASSLRGGNEQFF.

The chain links TRBV21-1 to TRBJ2-7; the table calls TRBD1, which could not be checked here. TRBV21-1 is classified as a pseudogene. CDR3 length equals 19 residues. The CDR3: CASSKGPKHDRVRDYEQYF. The CDR3 nucleotides read TGTGCCAGCAGCAAGGGACCTAAACACGACAGGGTCAGGGATTACGAGCAGTACTTC.

The rearrangement links TRBV19 to TRBJ2-7; 10 bases line up with TRBD2. The CDR3 loop spans 14 amino acids. Germline V gives CDR1 LNHDA, CDR2 SQIVND (reference sequence). V gave up 3 bases and J gave up 6 bases; unmatched junction bases: 5. The CDR3 reads CASSIGLAGVEQYF. The CDR3 nucleotides are TGTGCCAGTAGTATTGGGCTAGCGGGAGTCGAGCAGTACTTC.

The V gene is TRBV3-1 (or the pseudogene TRBV3-2), the J gene TRBJ1-2; 12 nucleotides line up with TRBD1. The germline gives CDR1 LGHDT, CDR2 YNNKEL (reference sequence). The CDR3 length is 16 residues. J lost 4 bases, V lost 1 base, and 4 bases had no gene match. CDR3 amino acids: CASSQGGTGGSYGYTF. The DNA for the CDR3 is TGTGCCAGCAGCCAAGGAGGGACAGGGGGCTCCTATGGCTACACCTTC.

J is TRBJ1-2 and V is TRBV4-2; 9 bases are a match to TRBD1. The V gene end was trimmed by 1 base and the J gene end by 6 bases; junction bases not matched to a gene: 3. The CDR3 loop spans 14 amino acids. CDR1 LGHNA and CDR2 YNFKEQ come from the germline V gene. The CDR3 protein is CASSQGDRADGYTF. CDR3 nucleotides: TGTGCCAGCAGCCAAGGGGACAGGGCGGATGGCTACACCTTC.

CDR3 sequence reads: CASSLQQNTEAFF. The CDR3 DNA sequence: TGTGCCAGCAGCCTACAGCAGAACACTGAAGCTTTCTTT. This chain links TRBV11-3 with TRBJ1-1; no definite D call. The CDR3 is 13 amino acids. The V and J ends lost 5 bases and 1 base respectively, with 8 bases between them. The germline gives CDR1 SGHNT, CDR2 YENEEA.

This chain uses TRBV29-1 with TRBJ1-1; D is possibly TRBD1 (6 bases). Trimming cost V 6 bases and J 4 bases, with 21 bases left between them. The V gene's germline CDR1 is SQVTM and CDR2 ANQGSEA. This CDR3 contains 15 residues. The CDR3 spells CSVLGASRGATEAFF. The CDR3 DNA reads as TGCAGCGTCCTTGGGGCTTCCAGGGGAGCCACTGAAGCTTTCTTT.

V usage is TRBV6-2 or TRBV6-3 and J usage is TRBJ2-3; tentatively, D is TRBD1 (5 bases). This CDR3 comprises 14 residues. Trimming stripped 0 bases from V and 4 bases from J, with 8 bases between. Germline V gene data show CDR1 as MNHEY and CDR2 as SVGEGT. The CDR3 nucleotides are TGTGCCAGCAGTTACTCACAGGTCGCAGATACGCAGTATTTT. It encodes CASSYSQVADTQYF.

The rearrangement joins TRBV28 to TRBJ1-5, with TRBD1 matching over 10 bases. The length of the CDR3 is 16 residues. Germline CDR1 MDHEN, CDR2 SYDVKM. V dropped 2 bases and J dropped 4; count of bases not matched to a gene: 5. The DNA for the CDR3 is TGTGCCAGCAGTTTAGGGGACAGGGGAGTTAATCAGCCCCAGCATTTT. Translating it yields CASSLGDRGVNQPQHF.